These 2 T cell receptor beta chains came from one sample sequenced in a study of CD8 T cells in ankylosing spondylitis. MiXCR was run by TCRdb on the 5' RACE reads, yielding one entry per CDR3 protein. The sample lists more than 150,000 distinct CDR3 sequences; over 15% were seen once. Sequencing was performed on blood, either unsorted or a sorted T cell fraction (not recorded which). Source of these receptors: a male donor under 35 with ankylosing spondylitis or in good health (not recorded which).

This clonotype showed up many times. The chain has TRBV6-5 and TRBJ2-5, with D unresolved. This CDR3 has 15 amino acids. CDR1 is MNHEY and CDR2 is SVGAGI in the germline V gene. The V gene lost 6 bases and the J gene lost 1 base, with 15 bases spanning the gap. CDR3 DNA sequence: TGTGCCAGCAGCTCCGTTTCGATTGGCCAAGAGACCCAGTACTTC. Translation: CASSSVSIGQETQYF.

There are a few counts of this clonotype. The J gene is TRBJ2-3, the V gene TRBV12-3 or TRBV12-4; D is unresolved. V was clipped by 3 bases and J by 10 bases, with 17 bases between them. The CDR3 is 14 amino acids. The CDR3 loop is CASSLRTTLRAQYF. CDR3 DNA sequence: TGTGCCAGCAGTTTGAGGACCACACTTAGGGCGCAGTATTTT.